The text below deals with one T cell receptor beta chain. What it recognizes is unknown. Libraries were made from TCR beta cDNA, and they carried unique molecular identifiers. MiXCR was run by TCRdb on the PCR reads, yielding one entry per CDR3 protein. The sample consists of about 770,000 distinct CDR3 sequences, around 46% of them appearing once. This CDR3 has 13 residues. Trimming removed 1 base from V and 6 bases from J, with 8 bases in between. These data are taken from a study of post-analysis software for immune sequencing data. Study results and caveats: Compared with controls, patients had more of about five TRBV segments, including TRBV5-6, TRBV5-1 and TRBV20-1.

The sequence derives from a girl aged 5-17 years with multiple sclerosis. The J gene is TRBJ2-3, the V gene TRBV12-3 or TRBV12-4, with D unclear. The sample consisted of blood. CDR3 nucleotides: TGTGCCAGCAGTTTAGAGCTCCCGGATACGCAGTATTTT. It translates to CASSLELPDTQYF.